The rows below give T cell receptor beta chains drawn from one sample of a study of beta chain features in type 1 diabetes. The table came from immunoSEQ multiplex PCR; TCRdb's copy has only in-frame clones and leaves some out. The sample lists fewer than 250,000 clones, around 68% occurring once. Sequenced material: naive CD4+ T cells from blood. The receptors were gathered from a man aged 25 to 40 in good health. CDR3s include the opening cysteine and the closing phenylalanine or tryptophan. Fields, in order: CDR3 DNA, CDR3 protein, D gene, J gene, clone size, V gene. A D gene is named only where the DNA matches it firmly. Only part of the rows carry a size: once, few, many, or a class if the clone is expanded.

cdr3_nt: TGTGCCAGCAGCTTAGTAGGGACCGGGGCCAACGTCCTGACTTTC
cdr3_aa: CASSLVGTGANVLTF
d_call: .
j_call: TRBJ2-6
clone_size: .
v_call: TRBV7-2

cdr3_nt: TGTGCCAGCAGTGATGGCAGACAGATAGGCTACACCTTC
cdr3_aa: CASSDGRQIGYTF
d_call: .
j_call: TRBJ1-2
clone_size: .
v_call: TRBV2

cdr3_nt: TGCAGCGTTGTGAAAGGCAGGAAGGGCCCCGAGGGTTTTGGCAAAAACATTCAGTACTTC
cdr3_aa: CSVVKGRKGPEGFGKNIQYF
d_call: .
j_call: TRBJ2-4
clone_size: few
v_call: TRBV29-1

cdr3_nt: TGTGCCTGGAGCGGCGGTCTTCGGGAGACCCAGTACTTC
cdr3_aa: CAWSGGLRETQYF
d_call: .
j_call: TRBJ2-5
clone_size: .
v_call: TRBV30

cdr3_nt: TGTGCCAGTAGTATGGGACAGCTCACAGATACGCAGTATTTT
cdr3_aa: CASSMGQLTDTQYF
d_call: TRBD1
j_call: TRBJ2-3
clone_size: .
v_call: TRBV19

cdr3_nt: TGCAGCGTTGCCAAGAACACTGAAGCTTTCTTT
cdr3_aa: CSVAKNTEAFF
d_call: .
j_call: TRBJ1-1
clone_size: .
v_call: TRBV29-1

cdr3_nt: TGCGCCAGCAGCTCGGACCCTCATAACTATGGCTACACCTTC
cdr3_aa: CASSSDPHNYGYTF
d_call: .
j_call: TRBJ1-2
clone_size: .
v_call: TRBV5-1

cdr3_nt: TGTGCCAGCAGCGTCTTAGCGGGGAGCTCCTACAATGAGCAGTTCTTC
cdr3_aa: CASSVLAGSSYNEQFF
d_call: TRBD2
j_call: TRBJ2-1
clone_size: .
v_call: TRBV9

cdr3_nt: TGTGCCTGGAGTGTACACAACGAGGCTTTCTTT
cdr3_aa: CAWSVHNEAFF
d_call: .
j_call: TRBJ1-1
clone_size: .
v_call: TRBV30

cdr3_nt: TGCGCCAGCAGCTTGGGAGGGATAAAGACCCAGTACTTC
cdr3_aa: CASSLGGIKTQYF
d_call: .
j_call: TRBJ2-5
clone_size: .
v_call: TRBV5-1

cdr3_nt: TGTGCCAGCAGCGGAGGGGAGGCGAGCACAGATACGCAGTATTTT
cdr3_aa: CASSGGEASTDTQYF
d_call: .
j_call: TRBJ2-3
clone_size: .
v_call: TRBV14

cdr3_nt: TGCAGCGTTATGGACGGGGGTAAGGACGAGCAGTACTTC
cdr3_aa: CSVMDGGKDEQYF
d_call: .
j_call: TRBJ2-7
clone_size: few
v_call: TRBV29-1

cdr3_nt: TGCGCCAGCAGCCCCCGGACAGGTTGGAATTCACCCCTCCACTTT
cdr3_aa: CASSPRTGWNSPLHF
d_call: TRBD1
j_call: TRBJ1-6
clone_size: .
v_call: TRBV5-1

cdr3_nt: TGTGCCAGCAGCTTCGGTCGGAACACTGAAGCTTTCTTT
cdr3_aa: CASSFGRNTEAFF
d_call: .
j_call: TRBJ1-1
clone_size: .
v_call: TRBV5-6

cdr3_nt: TGCAGTGCTAGGAACGCATATGAGCAGTTCTTC
cdr3_aa: CSARNAYEQFF
d_call: .
j_call: TRBJ2-1
clone_size: .
v_call: TRBV20-1

cdr3_nt: TGTGCCAGCAGTCCTATAGCGGGCCTGAGCTCCTACAATGAGCAGTTCTTC
cdr3_aa: CASSPIAGLSSYNEQFF
d_call: TRBD2
j_call: TRBJ2-1
clone_size: few
v_call: TRBV28

cdr3_nt: TGCAGCGTCGGACAGGGGAGGGCCGAGACCCAGTACTTC
cdr3_aa: CSVGQGRAETQYF
d_call: TRBD1
j_call: TRBJ2-5
clone_size: few
v_call: TRBV29-1